This entry features one T cell receptor beta chain sequence. Its antigen is still unknown. The PCR made use of 60 Vbeta and 13 Jbeta primers. Clones were sequenced by immunoSEQ multiplex PCR, and TCRdb holds only the in-frame ones, with some missing. The sample includes 95,000 to 110,000 clones, roughly 78% seen only once; the top ten take approximately 1.5%. The source of the sample is a study of cytomegalovirus exposure and HLA in healthy donors. The wider study: Some 200 million T cells yielded approximately 100 million unique TCR beta sequences, as an earlier analysis found.

Germline assignment: CDR1 SGHTA and CDR2 FQGNSA. This CDR3 is 17 amino acids long. V lost 2 bases and J lost 4; bases outside the gene matches: 7. Study results and limitations: In a later analysis, HLA-associated TCR beta chains were more clonally expanded than equally common others. With DRB1 most and HLA-C fewest, TCR association rates differed between HLA loci in a later analysis. Reports showed the classifier diagnosing cytomegalovirus status with high specificity and sensitivity.

This clonotype was obtained from a woman in her forties in good health and CMV-seronegative. Sequencing was done on a sample of PBMCs. The genes are TRBV7-2 and TRBJ2-7; 14 bases agree with TRBD2. The CDR3 sequence is CASSLTTSGRVLYEQYF. As DNA, the CDR3 is TGTGCCAGCAGCTTAACGACTAGCGGGAGGGTCTTATACGAGCAGTACTTC.